The entry that follows covers one T cell receptor (beta chain) sequence. Sequencing was performed with immunoSEQ multiplex PCR; in TCRdb, only in-frame clones are kept and a portion is missing. The table lists 55,000 to 75,000 clones, about 64% of them singletons. Every patient was affected by relapse after autologous stem cell transplantation, while exposure to brentuximab vedotin was not uniform. This specimen belongs to a study of PD-1 blockade in classical Hodgkin lymphoma. Germline V CDR1 and CDR2: SGHDT, YYEEEE. The V end lost 1 base, the J end lost 0 bases, and 11 bases lay between the germline ends. The CDR3 has 16 residues.

Sequenced here: peripheral blood mononuclear cells (PBMCs), sampled before the second cycle of nivolumab. The gene calls are TRBV5-6 and TRBJ1-3, with D uncertain. The sequence derives from a human donor with classical Hodgkin lymphoma. Here the CDR3 reads CASSLFMQSSGNTIYF. The CDR3 DNA sequence: TGTGCCAGCAGCTTGTTCATGCAGAGCTCTGGAAACACCATATATTTT. Combining the CDR3 with reference TRBV5-6 and TRBJ1-3 gives the whole variable domain DAGVTQSPTHLIKTRGQQVTLRCSPKSGHDTVSWYQQALGQGPQFIFQYYEEEERQRGNFPDRFSGHQFPNYSSELNVNALLLGDSALYLCASSLFMQSSGNTIYFGEGSWLTVV.